The entry that follows covers one T cell receptor (beta chain) sequence. Its antigen is undetermined. Germline V CDR1 and CDR2: SQVTM, ANQGSEA. The junction had 9 bases not matched to a gene; V was cut back by 7 bases and J by 9 bases. The CDR3 totals 12 residues. The protocol was immunoSEQ multiplex PCR, while the TCRdb copy is restricted to in-frame clones and leaves out a portion. The repertoire has about 98,000 clones, roughly 87% of them found once; the top ten carry roughly 3.7%. The donors were part of the validation cohort of roughly 110 subjects. That cohort was separate from the first cohort, which comprised fewer than 800 subjects. This sample is part of a study of cytomegalovirus exposure and HLA in healthy donors. Study outcomes and limitations: According to a subsequent analysis, TCR clusters identified in the first cohort showed a tendency to co-occur across the roughly 120 validation repertoires.

V usage is TRBV29-1 and J usage is TRBJ2-3, with 8 bases identical to TRBD2. The sequence was collected from a woman in her 30s in good health and CMV-seronegative. Sequencing was performed on PBMCs. The CDR3 protein is CSGRGGVETQYF. The CDR3 DNA is TGCAGCGGTCGGGGGGGGGTGGAAACGCAGTATTTT.